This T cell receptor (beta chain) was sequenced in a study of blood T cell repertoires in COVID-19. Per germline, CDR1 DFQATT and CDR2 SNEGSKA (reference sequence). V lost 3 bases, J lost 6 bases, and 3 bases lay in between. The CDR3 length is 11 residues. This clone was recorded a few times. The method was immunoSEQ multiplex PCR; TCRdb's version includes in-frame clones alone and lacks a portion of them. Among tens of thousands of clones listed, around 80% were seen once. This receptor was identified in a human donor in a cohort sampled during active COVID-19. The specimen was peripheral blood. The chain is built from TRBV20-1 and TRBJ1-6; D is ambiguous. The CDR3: CSASRNSPLHF. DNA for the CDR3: TGCAGTGCTAGCCGTAATTCACCCCTCCACTTT.